This paragraph covers one T cell receptor (beta chain) sequence. What it binds is unknown. This sample stems from a study of cytomegalovirus exposure and HLA in healthy donors. Study findings and constraints: Using the classifier, cytomegalovirus status was reportedly diagnosed with high specificity and sensitivity.

CDR3 length: 16 amino acids. V dropped 0 bases and J dropped 1 base, with 13 bases sitting between them. Germline-derived CDR1 and CDR2 are LGHNA and YSLEER. The donors were members of the validation cohort comprising 100 to 150 subjects, separate from the approximately 630-subject first cohort. Measured with immunoSEQ multiplex PCR; TCRdb has only the in-frame clones, and not every one. This table has more than 250,000 clones, about 85% appearing once. This TCR was sampled from a woman under 40 in good health and CMV-seropositive. The sequenced sample was PBMCs. The genes are TRBV4-3 and TRBJ2-7; tentative D call: TRBD2 (7 bases). CDR3 residues: CASSQDRSGTSYEQYF. The CDR3, as DNA: TGCGCCAGCAGCCAAGATAGGAGCGGGACATCCTACGAGCAGTACTTC.